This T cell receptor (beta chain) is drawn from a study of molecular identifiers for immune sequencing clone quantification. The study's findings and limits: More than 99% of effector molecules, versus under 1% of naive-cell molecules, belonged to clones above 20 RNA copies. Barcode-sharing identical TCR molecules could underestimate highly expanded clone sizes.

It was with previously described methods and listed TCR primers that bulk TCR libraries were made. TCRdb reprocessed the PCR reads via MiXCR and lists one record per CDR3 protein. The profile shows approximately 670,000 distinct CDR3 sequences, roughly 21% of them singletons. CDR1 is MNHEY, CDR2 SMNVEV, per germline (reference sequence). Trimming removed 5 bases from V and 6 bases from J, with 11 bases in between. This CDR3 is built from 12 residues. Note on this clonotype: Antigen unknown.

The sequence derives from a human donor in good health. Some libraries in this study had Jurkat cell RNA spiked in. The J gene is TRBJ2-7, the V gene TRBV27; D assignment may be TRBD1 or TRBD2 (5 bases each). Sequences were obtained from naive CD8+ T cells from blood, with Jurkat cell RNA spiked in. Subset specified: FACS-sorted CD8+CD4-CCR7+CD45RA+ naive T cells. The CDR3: CASSSNGGEQYF. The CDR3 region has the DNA TGTGCCAGCAGTAGCAATGGGGGCGAGCAGTACTTC.